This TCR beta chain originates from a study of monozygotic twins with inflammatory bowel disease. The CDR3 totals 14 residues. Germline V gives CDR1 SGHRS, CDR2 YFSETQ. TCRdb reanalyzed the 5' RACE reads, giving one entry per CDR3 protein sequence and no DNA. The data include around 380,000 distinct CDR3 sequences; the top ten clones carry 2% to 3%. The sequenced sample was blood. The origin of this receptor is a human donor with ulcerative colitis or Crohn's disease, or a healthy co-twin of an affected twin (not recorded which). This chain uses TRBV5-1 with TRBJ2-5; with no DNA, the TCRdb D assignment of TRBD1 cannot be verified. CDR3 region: CASRPGTGAETQYF.